The 2 T cell receptor beta chains below were found in one sample sequenced in a study of blood T cell repertoires in COVID-19. Sequencing used immunoSEQ multiplex PCR; TCRdb keeps in-frame clones, though not all of them. The table has roughly 190,000 clones, approximately 84% seen once. Sequenced sample: peripheral blood. These receptors came from a human donor with acute or convalescent COVID-19. The donor label of this sample is uncertain.

The chain uses TRBV7-9 and TRBJ2-2; D may be TRBD1 (6 bases). Trimming removed 4 bases at V and 1 base at J, with 7 bases between. Germline V gene lookup returns CDR1 SEHNR and CDR2 FQNEAQ (reference sequence). This CDR3 region has 14 residues. This chain's CDR3 is CASSWGQNTGELFF. Written as DNA, the CDR3 is TGTGCCAGCAGCTGGGGACAGAACACCGGGGAGCTGTTTTTT.

In this sample, this clone turned up a few times. The V and J genes are TRBV29-1 and TRBJ1-1, with 7 bases identical to TRBD1. The CDR3 is 14 residues long. The germline gives CDR1 SQVTM, CDR2 ANQGSEA. The V gene end was trimmed by 4 bases and the J gene end by 11 bases; junction bases not matched to a gene: 16. CDR3 protein: CSVGQGRPFGEAFF. The CDR3 DNA reads TGCAGCGTTGGACAGGGACGGCCATTCGGGGAGGCTTTCTTT.